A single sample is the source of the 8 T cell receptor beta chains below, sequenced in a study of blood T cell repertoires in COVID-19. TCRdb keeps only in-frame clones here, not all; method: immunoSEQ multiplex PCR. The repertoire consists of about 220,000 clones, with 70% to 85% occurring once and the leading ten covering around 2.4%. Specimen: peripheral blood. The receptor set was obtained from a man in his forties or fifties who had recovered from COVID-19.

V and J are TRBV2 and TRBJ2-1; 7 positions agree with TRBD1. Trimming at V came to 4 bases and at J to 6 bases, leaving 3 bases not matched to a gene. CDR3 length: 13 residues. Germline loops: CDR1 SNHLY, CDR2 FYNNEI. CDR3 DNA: TGTGCCAGCAGTGTCACAGGGGTCAATGAGCAGTTCTTC. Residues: CASSVTGVNEQFF.

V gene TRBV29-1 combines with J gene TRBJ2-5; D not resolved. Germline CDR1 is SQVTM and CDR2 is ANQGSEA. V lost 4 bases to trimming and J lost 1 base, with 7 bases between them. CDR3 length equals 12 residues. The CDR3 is CSVVGSQETQYF. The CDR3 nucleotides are TGCAGCGTTGTGGGCAGCCAAGAGACCCAGTACTTC.

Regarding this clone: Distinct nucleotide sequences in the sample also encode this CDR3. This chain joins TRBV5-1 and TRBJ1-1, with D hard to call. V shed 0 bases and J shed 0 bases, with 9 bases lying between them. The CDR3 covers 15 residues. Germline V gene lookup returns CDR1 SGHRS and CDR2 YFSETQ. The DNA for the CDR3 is TGCGCCAGCAGCTTGGATCCGGTCCTGAACACTGAAGCTTTCTTT. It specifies CASSLDPVLNTEAFF.

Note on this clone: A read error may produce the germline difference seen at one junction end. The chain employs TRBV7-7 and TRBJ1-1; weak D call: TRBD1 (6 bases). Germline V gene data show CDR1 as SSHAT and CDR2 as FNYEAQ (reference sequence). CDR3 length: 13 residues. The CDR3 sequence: CASSLDRNTEAFF. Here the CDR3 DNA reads TGTGCTAGCAGCTTGGACAGGAACACTGAAGCTTTCTTT.

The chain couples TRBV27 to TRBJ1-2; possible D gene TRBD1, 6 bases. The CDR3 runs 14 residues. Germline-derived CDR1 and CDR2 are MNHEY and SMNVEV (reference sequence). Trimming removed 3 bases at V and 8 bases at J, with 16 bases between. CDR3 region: CASSLLGQREGYTF. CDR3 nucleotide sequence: TGTGCCAGCAGTTTGCTTGGACAGCGGGAAGGCTACACCTTC.

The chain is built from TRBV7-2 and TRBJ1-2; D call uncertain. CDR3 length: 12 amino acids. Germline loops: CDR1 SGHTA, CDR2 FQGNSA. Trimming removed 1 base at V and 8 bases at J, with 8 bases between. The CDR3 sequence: CASSLDGRGYTF. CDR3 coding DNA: TGTGCCAGCAGCTTAGATGGGCGAGGCTACACCTTC.

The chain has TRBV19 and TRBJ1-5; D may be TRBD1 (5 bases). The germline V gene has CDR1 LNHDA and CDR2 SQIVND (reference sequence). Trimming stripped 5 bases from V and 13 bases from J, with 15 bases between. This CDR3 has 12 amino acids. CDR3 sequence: CASSPRGTPQHF. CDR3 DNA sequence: TGTGCCAGTAGTCCCCGCGGGACCCCACAGCATTTT.

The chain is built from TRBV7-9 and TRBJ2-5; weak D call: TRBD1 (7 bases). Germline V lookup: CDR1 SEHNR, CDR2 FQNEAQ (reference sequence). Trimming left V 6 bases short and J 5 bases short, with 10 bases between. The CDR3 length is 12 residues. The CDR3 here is CASRTGRETQYF. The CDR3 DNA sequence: TGTGCCAGCAGGACAGGGAGGGAGACCCAGTACTTC.